What follows are 5 T cell receptor beta chains derived from one specimen sequenced in a study of T cell clonality in common variable immunodeficiency. Points from the study as a whole: Reportedly, TCR beta sequences from common variable immunodeficiency showed fewer deletions and N-nucleotide insertions.

Their antigens remain unidentified. TCRdb keeps only in-frame clones here, not all; method: immunoSEQ multiplex PCR. The record shows about 15,000 clones for this sample, with no singletons present. Sequenced material: peripheral blood mononuclear cells. These receptors came from a human donor with common variable immunodeficiency.

In the case of this clone: The CDR3 end lies 3 residues beyond the end of the read and is filled in from the germline J gene. The J gene is TRBJ2-5, the V gene TRBV18, with 8 bases aligning to TRBD2. V was pared by 2 bases and J by 5 bases, with 13 bases of the junction left unmatched. Germline CDR1 and CDR2: KGHSH and LQKENI. The CDR3 loop spans 17 amino acids. The CDR3 region is CASSPNAPGLEIETQYF. CDR3 DNA, as far as it was read: TGTGCCAGCTCACCAAACGCACCGGGACTAGAAATCGAGACC.

As concerns this clone: The sequence runs out 3 residues before the end of the CDR3; the remainder is reconstructed from the germline J gene. The V and J genes are TRBV29-1 and TRBJ2-3; 7 bases agree with TRBD2. V lost 7 bases and J lost 2; bases outside the gene matches: 12. CDR1 is SQVTM, CDR2 ANQGSEA, per germline. The CDR3 consists of 15 residues. The part of the CDR3 DNA that was read is TGCAGCGCGAAGCGGGATCGAAGTATCACAGATACG. It specifies CSAKRDRSITDT. The CDR3 in its entirety is CSAKRDRSITDTQYF.

This clone has more than one count but fewer than ten. The read is 3 residues too short to cover the CDR3 end, so that end is filled in from the germline J gene. This chain uses TRBV19 with TRBJ1-2, with 7 bases lining up with TRBD1. Germline assignment: CDR1 LNHDA and CDR2 SQIVND (reference sequence). V lost 4 bases to trimming and J lost 1 base; unmatched junction nucleotides: 6. The CDR3 consists of 15 residues. CDR3 bases read: TGTGCCAGTAGTACCTACAGGGGAAGTAACTATGGC. Translation: CASSTYRGSNYG. The whole CDR3 sequence reads CASSTYRGSNYGYTF.

To note about this clone: Sequencing ends 3 residues short of the CDR3 end; the germline J gene provides the rest. V and J are TRBV7-9 and TRBJ1-2; no clear D gene. Germline CDR1 and CDR2: SEHNR and FQNEAQ (reference sequence). The CDR3 loop spans 15 amino acids. With 7 bases removed from V and 0 bases from J, the gap between germline ends came to 15 bases. The covered CDR3 bases are TGTGCCAGCATCCGAGGGTCCGGTGCTAACTATGGC. Translation gives CASIRGSGANYG. The CDR3, in full, reads CASIRGSGANYGYTF.

This clone was observed a handful of times. The CDR3 end falls 3 residues outside the read, so it is completed with the germline J gene. The rearrangement uses TRBV29-1 and TRBJ2-3, with 9 bases aligning to TRBD1. The CDR3 runs to 15 residues. The germline V gene has CDR1 SQVTM and CDR2 ANQGSEA. The trim removed 7 bases at V and 0 bases at J, leaving 8 bases unmatched. Incomplete CDR3 DNA: TGCAGCGCCTCCCGGACAGGGGATAGCACAGATACG. It translates to CSASRTGDSTDT. The whole CDR3 sequence is CSASRTGDSTDTQYF.